The 13 T cell receptor beta chains given below trace back to one sample, sequenced in a study of blood T cell repertoires in COVID-19. Assay used: immunoSEQ multiplex PCR; TCRdb lists only in-frame clones, some missing. The sample holds roughly 91,000 clones; roughly 82% are singletons and the top ten take 0.95% to 1.5%. The source material was peripheral blood. The receptor set was obtained from a woman of 80 years or more with acute or convalescent COVID-19.

This chain links TRBV20-1 with TRBJ1-5, with a tentative D call TRBD1 (6 bases). The V end was cut by 3 bases, the J end by 3 bases, with 9 bases between. Looked up from germline, CDR1 is DFQATT and CDR2 is SNEGSKA (reference sequence). CDR3 length: 13 amino acids. The CDR3 here is CSASSGVNQPQHF. CDR3 bases: TGCAGTGCTAGTTCAGGGGTCAATCAGCCCCAGCATTTT.

The chain couples TRBV6-5 to TRBJ2-1, with 9 bases aligning to TRBD1. V dropped 5 bases and J dropped 12; count of bases not matched to a gene: 5. This CDR3 contains 12 residues. CDR1 is MNHEY and CDR2 is SVGAGI in the germline V gene. The DNA for the CDR3 is TGTGCCAGCAGTCGACAGGGGGATAGGCAGTTCTTC. Translating it yields CASSRQGDRQFF.

This clone is a singleton in its sample. This chain links TRBV12-5 with TRBJ1-1; the D gene is possibly TRBD1 (6 bases). V dropped 2 bases and J dropped 0 bases, with 13 bases sitting between them. CDR1 and CDR2 (germline): LGHNT, FRNRAP. This CDR3 has 16 amino acids. CDR3 loop: CASGLNGGLMNTEAFF. In DNA, the CDR3 is TGTGCTAGTGGTTTGAACGGGGGGCTCATGAACACTGAAGCTTTCTTT.

In this sample, this clone turned up once. The chain links TRBV6-1 to TRBJ1-2, with D unresolved. The CDR3 has 15 residues. Looked up from germline, CDR1 is MNHNS and CDR2 is SASEGT. V dropped 2 bases and J dropped 1 base, with 11 bases sitting between them. This chain's CDR3 is CASSESSLYNYGYTF. CDR3 in DNA: TGTGCCAGCAGTGAATCGTCCCTATATAACTATGGCTACACCTTC.

This clone was detected many times. This chain links TRBV19 with TRBJ1-1, with 11 bases matching TRBD1. CDR1 is LNHDA, CDR2 SQIVND, per germline (reference sequence). The CDR3 totals 13 residues. The V segment lost 5 bases and the J segment 6 bases; nucleotides outside the gene matches: 2. CDR3 sequence reads: CASSPDRGPEAFF. The DNA of the CDR3 is TGTGCCAGTAGTCCGGACAGGGGGCCTGAAGCTTTCTTT.

The rearrangement links TRBV6-5 to TRBJ2-4, with 9 bases fitting TRBD1. J gave up 8 bases and V 5 bases, and 10 bases lay outside the gene matches. Germline CDR1 and CDR2: MNHEY and SVGAGI. The CDR3 totals 15 residues. The CDR3 region has the DNA TGTGCCAGCAGTCGAACACAGGGGGCGGGGGACATTCAGTACTTC. It specifies CASSRTQGAGDIQYF.

This clone was seen just once. The chain uses TRBV27 and TRBJ1-4, with 9 positions matching TRBD1. This CDR3 has 19 amino acids. Germline trimming cut 5 bases from V and 0 bases from J; bases unmatched to any gene: 13. Germline V CDR1 and CDR2: MNHEY, SMNVEV (reference sequence). CDR3 coding DNA: TGTGCCAGCAGTACCCTGTCCGGGACAGGGTTTGCAACTAATGAAAAACTGTTTTTT. Protein sequence: CASSTLSGTGFATNEKLFF. The full variable domain, in which reference TRBV27 and TRBJ1-4 provide the parts outside the CDR3, is EAQVTQNPRYLITVTGKKLTVTCSQNMNHEYMSWYRQDPGLGLRQIYYSMNVEVTDKGDVPEGYKVSRKEKRNFPLILESPSPNQTSLYFCASSTLSGTGFATNEKLFFGSGTQLSVL.

This sequence joins TRBV3-1 (or the pseudogene TRBV3-2) and TRBJ2-7; 12 bases agree with TRBD2. V shed 3 bases and J 10 bases; nucleotides not matched to a gene: 4. Germline assignment: CDR1 LGHDT and CDR2 YNNKEL (reference sequence). The CDR3 consists of 13 residues. In nucleotides, the CDR3 is TGTGCCAGCAGCCAGGGGACTAGCGGGTCCCAGTACTTC. Translated, it gives CASSQGTSGSQYF.

The chain joins TRBV12-5 to TRBJ2-1; no firm D call. The CDR3 totals 14 residues. Germline CDR1 is LGHNT and CDR2 is FRNRAP. Trimming stripped 6 bases from V and 3 bases from J, with 12 bases between. For the CDR3, the DNA is TGTGCTAGTGGACCAGGTTACGACTACAATGAGCAGTTCTTC. Translating it yields CASGPGYDYNEQFF. Drawing the rest from reference TRBV12-5 and TRBJ2-1, the complete variable domain is DARVTQTPRHKVTEMGQEVTMRCQPILGHNTVFWYRQTMMQGLELLAYFRNRAPLDDSGMPKDRFSAEMPDATLATLKIQPSEPRDSAVYFCASGPGYDYNEQFFGPGTRLTVL.

The chain has TRBV6-5 and TRBJ1-2, with D possibly being TRBD1 (6 bases). CDR1 is MNHEY and CDR2 is SVGAGI in the germline V gene. The CDR3 sequence is 11 residues long. V lost 8 bases, J lost 4 bases, and 8 bases lay in between. CDR3 region: CASGQLYGYTF. In nucleotides, the CDR3 is TGTGCCAGCGGACAGCTCTATGGCTACACCTTC.

The J gene is TRBJ1-4, the V gene TRBV12-3 or TRBV12-4; D remains unclear. CDR3 length: 12 amino acids. V was clipped by 3 bases and J by 11 bases, with 10 bases between them. This CDR3 reads CASSFWLRKLFF. Written as DNA, the CDR3 is TGTGCCAGCAGTTTTTGGCTGCGGAAACTGTTTTTT.

The chain employs TRBV7-9 and TRBJ1-2; D is uncertain. Germline-derived CDR1 and CDR2 are SEHNR and FQNEAQ (reference sequence). V gave up 5 bases and J gave up 8 bases, with 9 bases separating them. The CDR3 consists of 11 residues. The DNA for the CDR3 is TGTGCCAGCAGCCCTTTTATCGGCTACACCTTC. Protein: CASSPFIGYTF.

The chain recombines TRBV7-3 with TRBJ1-6; TRBD1 aligns across 7 bases. CDR1 is SGHTA and CDR2 is FQGTGA in the germline V gene. J lost 6 bases, V lost 6 bases, and 5 bases had no gene match. CDR3 length: 14 amino acids. The CDR3 DNA is TGTGCCAGCAGTATGACAGGGTCTAATTCACCCCTCCACTTT. Encoded protein: CASSMTGSNSPLHF. The full variable domain, in which reference TRBV7-3 and TRBJ1-6 provide the parts outside the CDR3, is GAGVSQTPSNKVTEKGKYVELRCDPISGHTALYWYRQSLGQGPEFLIYFQGTGAADDSGLPNDRFFAVRPEGSVSTLKIQRTERGDSAVYLCASSMTGSNSPLHFGNGTRLTVT.